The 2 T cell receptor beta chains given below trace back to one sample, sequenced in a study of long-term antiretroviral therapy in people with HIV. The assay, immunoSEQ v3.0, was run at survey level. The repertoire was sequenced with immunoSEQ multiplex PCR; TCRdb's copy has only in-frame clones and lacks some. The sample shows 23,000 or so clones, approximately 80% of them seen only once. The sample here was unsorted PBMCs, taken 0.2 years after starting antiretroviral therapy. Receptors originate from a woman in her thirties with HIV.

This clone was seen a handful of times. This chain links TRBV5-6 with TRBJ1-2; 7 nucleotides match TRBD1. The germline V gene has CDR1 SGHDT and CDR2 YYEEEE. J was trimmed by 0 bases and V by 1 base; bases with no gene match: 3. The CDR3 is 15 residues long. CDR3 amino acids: CASSLLGTANYGYTF. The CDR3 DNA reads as TGTGCCAGCAGCTTGCTAGGGACAGCTAACTATGGCTACACCTTC.

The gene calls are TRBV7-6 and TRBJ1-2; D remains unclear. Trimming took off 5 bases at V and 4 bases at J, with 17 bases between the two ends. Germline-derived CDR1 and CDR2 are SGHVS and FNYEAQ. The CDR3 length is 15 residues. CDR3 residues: CASSPPGNSPYGYTF. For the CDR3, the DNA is TGTGCCAGCAGCCCCCCGGGGAACAGTCCCTATGGCTACACCTTC.